This T cell receptor beta chain was profiled in a study of beta chain features in type 1 diabetes. The wider study: Patient and healthy donor groups were alike in age, gender and cell yields. Sorted cells from all samples, numbering some 99,000,000, were examined.

Study results and caveats: The analysis here could not establish whether HLA type shapes TCRB rearrangement.

Reverse transcribing all isolated RNA meant expressed TCRB transcripts were sequenced. Here immunoSEQ multiplex PCR was the method, and the copy in TCRdb shows in-frame clones only, minus some. The data contain roughly 400,000 clones, roughly 15% of them seen just once; the ten biggest clones take up roughly 0.019%. This clone has more than one count but fewer than ten. Its antigen is still unknown. V lost 6 bases to trimming and J lost 7 bases, with 10 bases between them. This CDR3 region has 12 residues. Germline V gene data show CDR1 as SGHAT and CDR2 as FQNNGV. There was one heparinised blood draw per donor, averaging approximately 120 mL.

Sample: naive CD4+ T cells from blood. The rearrangement links TRBV11-2 to TRBJ2-1; D may be TRBD2 (5 bases). This TCR derives from a woman aged 18-29 years in good health. CDR3 bases: TGTGCCAGCAGGATCAGCGGTAATGAGCAGTTCTTC. It specifies CASRISGNEQFF. The whole variable domain, filled in from reference TRBV11-2 and TRBJ2-1, reads EAGVAQSPRYKIIEKRQSVAFWCNPISGHATLYWYQQILGQGPKLLIQFQNNGVVDDSQLPKDRFSAERLKGVDSTLKIQPAKLEDSAVYLCASRISGNEQFFGPGTRLTVL.